The entry below describes one T cell receptor beta chain. This clone's antigen is unknown. Per-nucleotide qualities are absent, and no much larger clonotype sits a single base away. The immunoSEQ Assay was used to sequence TCR beta CDR3 regions from DNA. The authors' pipeline ran thus. To compute T cell density, TCR beta template counts were normalized to usable DNA, which was estimated by amplifying housekeeping genes. Richness was estimated with the preseqR package, extrapolating to 400,000 templates for PBMC samples and 120,000 templates for tissue samples. Clonality was defined by subtracting Pielou's evenness from one. Tissue-enriched TCRs were identified by differential abundance testing using productive amino-acid clonotypes, minimum total count 5 and alpha 0.1. The Jaccard Index and the Morisita Overlap Index were used to quantify repertoire overlap between compartments. GLIPH grouped TCR beta CDR3s together with public tetramer-defined viral CDR3s, and a viral motif had to include at least three viral sequences and show V-gene enrichment. TCRdb re-hosts the immuneACCESS table, in-frame sequences only. Its copies lack some clones; in the studies checked, an unresolved V gene accounts for under half of them, and the cause for the rest is not known. The V and J calls and clone size were taken over from that table, and D and trimming were inferred from the DNA. Here the sample has several thousand clones; around 87% occur a single time. The ten largest clones represent about 30% of the sample.

The data belong to a study of T cells in localized non-small cell lung cancer (dated by TCRdb to the early 2020s). For the wider study: The study examined T cell repertoires in 236 patients with early-stage NSCLC and compared tumors with uninvolved tumor-adjacent lungs. The cohort comprised approximately 240 treatment-naïve NSCLC patients with resected, localized lung tumors. NSCLC patients had a mean age of approximately 70 years, and fewer than 150 were male and over 85 female. The investigation overall reported the following: Longer overall survival was associated with higher T cell density in blood, whereas shorter survival was associated with higher clonality in adjacent lung. Since the design was exploratory, TCR variables were selected using unadjusted p-values with no false-discovery rate correction. Uninvolved tumor-adjacent lung showed the highest T cell clonality, higher than tumor, which suggests more focused antigenic responses in the uninvolved tumor-adjacent lung. Of the top 100 tumor clones, a median of 57 were detected in paired uninvolved adjacent lung; about 28 were also among that lung's top 100. Multi-region tumor sequencing was not performed, so intratumor heterogeneity could not be excluded.

CDR1 SGHNT and CDR2 YENEEA were looked up in the germline V gene. Trimming takes 6 bases from V and 5 bases from J, and the germline ends sit 9 bases apart. The CDR3 covers 12 residues, taking in both the cysteine and the phenylalanine. Only the CDR3 part of the read is kept: 36 bases, read in frame from the first base. At diagnosis, tumor, uninvolved tumor-adjacent lung and peripheral blood were collected and then preserved as a mix of FFPE and fresh-frozen material. Blood samples were analyzed as peripheral blood mononuclear cells for TCR repertoire profiling. Sequenced here: peripheral blood, sampled before any cancer treatment. The chain employs TRBV11-3 and TRBJ2-3; no confident D gene assignment can be made. The source is an older male donor with stage III lung adenocarcinoma. The CDR3 amino acid sequence is: CASSQWEDTQYF. The sequenced DNA is TGTGCCAGCAGTCAATGGGAAGATACGCAGTATTTT.